A single sample gave rise to the 11 T cell receptor beta chains below, sequenced in a study of post-analysis software for immune sequencing data. Findings and caveats of the study: About five TRBV segments, including TRBV5-6, TRBV5-1 and TRBV20-1, were more frequent in patients than controls.

These receptors' targets are unknown. Prepared TCR beta cDNA libraries contained unique molecular identifiers. In TCRdb, the PCR reads were re-called with MiXCR into one record per CDR3 protein. The table shows approximately 730,000 distinct CDR3 sequences, with around 45% occurring only once. The sequencing input was blood. All receptors derive from a girl between 10 and 17 years old with multiple sclerosis.

The chain is built from TRBV6-6 and TRBJ1-2, with 7 bases aligning to TRBD1. With 6 bases clipped from V and 2 bases from J, the junction kept 6 bases outside the gene matches. The CDR3 has 14 amino acids. CDR1 is MNHNY and CDR2 is SVGAGI in the germline V gene (reference sequence). The CDR3 DNA reads as TGTGCCAGCAGGGGGGTAGGGGGCAACTATGGCTACACCTTC. Protein sequence: CASRGVGGNYGYTF.

The chain has TRBV12-3 or TRBV12-4 and TRBJ2-5; D uncertain. The CDR3 has 14 amino acids. The V gene lost 8 bases and the J gene lost 5 bases, with 18 bases spanning the gap. The CDR3 loop is CASPETSVVETQYF. The CDR3 DNA is TGTGCCAGCCCAGAGACCTCCGTGGTGGAGACCCAGTACTTC.

The J gene is TRBJ1-2, the V gene TRBV4-2; the D gene is possibly TRBD1 (6 bases). Germline V gene data show CDR1 as LGHNA and CDR2 as YNFKEQ. Trimming took 0 bases from V and 2 from J, leaving 13 bases between them. The CDR3 loop spans 16 amino acids. CDR3 region: CASSQESGAPNYGYTF. DNA for the CDR3: TGTGCCAGCAGCCAAGAATCAGGGGCCCCCAACTATGGCTACACCTTC.

The gene calls are TRBV12-3 or TRBV12-4 and TRBJ2-1; 14 nucleotides line up with TRBD2. This CDR3 comprises 15 residues. V lost 3 bases, J lost 8 bases, and 3 bases stayed unmatched. CDR3: CASSFVTSGRDEQFF. CDR3 bases: TGTGCCAGCAGTTTCGTGACTAGCGGGAGGGATGAGCAGTTCTTC.

This clonotype was seen only a few times. This chain uses TRBV7-9 with TRBJ2-1; D ambiguous. Germline V gives CDR1 SEHNR, CDR2 FQNEAQ (reference sequence). Trimming shortened V by 8 bases and J by 8 bases, and 10 bases separated the two germline ends. The CDR3 loop spans 11 amino acids. The CDR3 loop reads CASDAGHEQFF. Here the CDR3 DNA reads TGTGCCAGCGACGCTGGCCATGAGCAGTTCTTC.

V and J are TRBV6-5 and TRBJ2-3; TRBD1 aligns across 11 bases. Trimming at V came to 6 bases and at J to 4 bases, leaving 6 bases not matched to a gene. Per the germline V gene, CDR1 is MNHEY and CDR2 is SVGAGI. The CDR3 loop spans 15 amino acids. The CDR3 loop is CASSRGQGAPDTQYF. In DNA, the CDR3 is TGTGCCAGCAGCCGTGGACAGGGGGCCCCAGATACGCAGTATTTT.

This sequence joins TRBV7-2 and TRBJ2-2; D may be TRBD1 or TRBD2 (5 bases each). The CDR3 extends over 18 amino acids. Deletions cut 7 bases from V and 6 bases from J, with 27 bases between. Germline values: CDR1 SGHTA, CDR2 FQGNSA. Here the CDR3 reads CASTPRDAGLAMAGELFF. The CDR3 region has the DNA TGTGCCAGCACGCCCAGGGATGCGGGTTTAGCGATGGCCGGGGAGCTGTTTTTT. The full variable domain, rest sourced from reference TRBV7-2 and TRBJ2-2, is GAGVSQSPSNKVTEKGKDVELRCDPISGHTALYWYRQSLGQGLEFLIYFQGNSAPDKSGLPSDRFSAERTGGSVSTLTIQRTQQEDSAVYLCASTPRDAGLAMAGELFFGEGSRLTVL.

This clonotype was observed a handful of times. The chain couples TRBV29-1 to TRBJ1-1; D possibly corresponds to TRBD1 (6 bases). Germline assignment: CDR1 SQVTM and CDR2 ANQGSEA. Trimming removed 6 bases at V and 5 bases at J, with 13 bases between. This CDR3 spans 12 amino acids. CDR3 bases: TGCAGCGTCCACGGGGGGCTTACTGAAGCTTTCTTT. It translates to CSVHGGLTEAFF.

This chain links TRBV5-6 with TRBJ1-2, with D tentatively TRBD1 (5 bases). V was trimmed by 4 bases and J by 3 bases, leaving 22 bases between them. This CDR3 has 17 residues. Germline V gives CDR1 SGHDT, CDR2 YYEEEE. The CDR3 sequence: CASSPYLSIQGDYGYTF. CDR3 bases: TGTGCCAGCAGCCCCTATTTGTCGATTCAGGGCGACTATGGCTACACCTTC.

The V call is TRBV6-1, the J call TRBJ2-7; TRBD2 matches 7 bases. The length of the CDR3 is 14 residues. Trimming removed 3 bases from V and 4 bases from J; junction bases left unmatched: 6. Looked up from germline, CDR1 is MNHNS and CDR2 is SASEGT. The CDR3 here is CASSEVAGAYEQYF. For the CDR3, the DNA is TGTGCCAGCAGTGAGGTCGCGGGAGCTTACGAGCAGTACTTC.

A few counts support this clonotype. V is TRBV24-1 and J is TRBJ1-2; D is possibly TRBD1 (6 bases). V lost 4 bases and J 2 bases, leaving 10 bases between the germline ends. Germline CDR1 reads KGHDR; CDR2 reads SFDVKD. The CDR3 contains 14 residues. The CDR3 DNA reads TGTGCCACCAGTGACGTCGACAGGAACTATGGCTACACCTTC. It encodes CATSDVDRNYGYTF.